This entry is about one T cell receptor (beta chain). This entry comes from a study of blood T cell repertoires in COVID-19. The wider study: Specimens from acute and convalescent COVID-19 originated in the United States, Italy and Spain. PBMCs, B-cell-depleted T cells, or T cells were the source of the cDNA or gDNA that made up the material.

In the original analysis: Nucleated cell number was recorded as an estimate derived from reference gene primer amplification. TCRdb's copy holds only in-frame clones and misses some; the assay was immunoSEQ multiplex PCR. V and J calls and clone size come straight from that table; D and trimming were deduced from the DNA. The data contain around 68,000 clones, around nine tenths of them singletons. CDR3 length: 14 residues. Trimming cost V 8 bases and J 5 bases, with 19 bases left between them. Germline values: CDR1 SQVTM, CDR2 ANQGSEA. Source material: peripheral blood. The chain has TRBV29-1 and TRBJ2-1; possible D gene TRBD2, 6 bases. The sequence derives from a man aged 45-60 years with active COVID-19. The CDR3 is CSPDSGRRHNEQFF. The DNA of the CDR3 is TGCAGCCCTGATTCAGGGAGGCGACACAATGAGCAGTTCTTC.